The rows below give T cell receptor beta chains drawn from one sample of a study of beta chain features in type 1 diabetes. Produced via immunoSEQ multiplex PCR; TCRdb's table is partial and in-frame only. The table includes hundreds of thousands of clones, over 10% detected once. Sequenced: naive CD4+ T cells from blood. The receptor set was obtained from a young man with type 1 diabetes. Each CDR3 is given with its conserved first and last residue. The D gene is left open where the match is weak. The size entry is marked missing in some rows and otherwise reads once, few, many or a size class.

clone_size: -
d_call: -
j_call: TRBJ1-3
v_call: TRBV18
cdr3_nt: TGTGCCAGCTCCCGAGATTCGGGGGGCTTGGTCGGAAACACCATATATTTT
cdr3_aa: CASSRDSGGLVGNTIYF

clone_size: -
d_call: TRBD1
j_call: TRBJ2-2
v_call: TRBV5-1
cdr3_nt: TGCGCCAGCAGTTACTTGGGACAGGGTATCACCGGGGAGCTGTTTTTT
cdr3_aa: CASSYLGQGITGELFF

clone_size: few
d_call: -
j_call: TRBJ2-7
v_call: TRBV5-1
cdr3_nt: TGCGCCAGCAGCTTAGAACGGAGCTACGAGCAGTACTTC
cdr3_aa: CASSLERSYEQYF

clone_size: few
d_call: -
j_call: TRBJ1-5
v_call: TRBV19
cdr3_nt: TGTGCCAGTAGTAGTCCGGGGGACAATCAGCCCCAGCATTTT
cdr3_aa: CASSSPGDNQPQHF

clone_size: few
d_call: -
j_call: TRBJ2-7
v_call: TRBV25-1
cdr3_nt: TGTGCCAGCAGTGAAGGACAGCTGTACGAGCAGTACTTC
cdr3_aa: CASSEGQLYEQYF

clone_size: -
d_call: TRBD1
j_call: TRBJ1-2
v_call: TRBV4-1
cdr3_nt: TGCGCCAGCAGTTCGGGGACAGCGACCAACTATGGCTACACCTTC
cdr3_aa: CASSSGTATNYGYTF

clone_size: few
d_call: TRBD1
j_call: TRBJ1-1
v_call: TRBV4-1
cdr3_nt: TGCGCCAGCAGCCAAGGACAGGGTTGGGACATGAACACTGAAGCTTTCTTT
cdr3_aa: CASSQGQGWDMNTEAFF

clone_size: -
d_call: TRBD1
j_call: TRBJ1-1
v_call: TRBV27
cdr3_nt: TGTGCCAGCAGTTTAGAGGGGGCGAGACGGACTGAAGCTTTCTTT
cdr3_aa: CASSLEGARRTEAFF

clone_size: few
d_call: TRBD1
j_call: TRBJ2-1
v_call: TRBV7-9
cdr3_nt: TGTGCCAGCAGCTGGACAGGGGAGGGTGAGCAGTTCTTC
cdr3_aa: CASSWTGEGEQFF

clone_size: -
d_call: TRBD2
j_call: TRBJ2-2
v_call: TRBV7-7
cdr3_nt: TGTGCTAGCAGCTTAGTGGCGGCGGGGGAAGCGTCCGGGGAGCTGTTTTTT
cdr3_aa: CASSLVAAGEASGELFF

clone_size: -
d_call: TRBD1
j_call: TRBJ1-1
v_call: TRBV5-1
cdr3_nt: TGCGCCAGCAGCTTGGTACAGGGGACTGAAGCTTTCTTT
cdr3_aa: CASSLVQGTEAFF

clone_size: -
d_call: -
j_call: TRBJ2-1
v_call: TRBV28
cdr3_nt: TGTGCCAGCATTAATCCGACTAGAGCCAATGAGCAGTTCTTC
cdr3_aa: CASINPTRANEQFF

clone_size: few
d_call: TRBD1
j_call: TRBJ1-5
v_call: TRBV10-3
cdr3_nt: TGTGCCTCCCGGACAGGGGAGACGGGCCAGCCCCAGCATTTT
cdr3_aa: CASRTGETGQPQHF

clone_size: -
d_call: -
j_call: TRBJ2-3
v_call: TRBV7-2
cdr3_nt: TGTGCCAGCAGCTTAGAAGGTTGGGATACGCAGTATTTT
cdr3_aa: CASSLEGWDTQYF

clone_size: -
d_call: -
j_call: TRBJ1-2
v_call: TRBV30
cdr3_nt: TGTGCCTGGAGTACGATGACAGACTACGCTAACTATGGCTACACCTTC
cdr3_aa: CAWSTMTDYANYGYTF

clone_size: few
d_call: TRBD1
j_call: TRBJ2-5
v_call: TRBV11-2
cdr3_nt: TGTGCCAGCAGCTTAGTAGGGGGCACCGCCCAGGGAGAGACCCAGTACTTC
cdr3_aa: CASSLVGGTAQGETQYF

clone_size: few
d_call: -
j_call: TRBJ1-2
v_call: TRBV6-6
cdr3_nt: TGTGCCGGAGGCACGGGGCGGGGGAGTCCCTATGGCTACACCTTC
cdr3_aa: CAGGTGRGSPYGYTF

clone_size: few
d_call: -
j_call: TRBJ2-3
v_call: TRBV10-3
cdr3_nt: TGTGCCATCAGAGAGGGCGCAGATACGCAGTATTTT
cdr3_aa: CAIREGADTQYF

clone_size: few
d_call: TRBD1
j_call: TRBJ1-5
v_call: TRBV5-8
cdr3_nt: TGTGCCAGCAGCTTGGTTGGGACAGGGGATGGGAGGCCCCAGCATTTT
cdr3_aa: CASSLVGTGDGRPQHF

clone_size: -
d_call: TRBD2
j_call: TRBJ2-5
v_call: TRBV7-2
cdr3_nt: TGTGCCAGCACCCTTAGCGGGGGGCCCCAAGAGACCCAGTACTTC
cdr3_aa: CASTLSGGPQETQYF

clone_size: -
d_call: TRBD2
j_call: TRBJ2-2
v_call: TRBV2
cdr3_nt: TGTGCCAGTACGGGACTAGCGGGGGTCACCGGGGAGCTGTTTTTT
cdr3_aa: CASTGLAGVTGELFF

clone_size: -
d_call: TRBD2
j_call: TRBJ2-1
v_call: TRBV5-4
cdr3_nt: TGTGCCAGCAGCCCGCAGCGGGGCTCCTACAATGAGCAGTTCTTC
cdr3_aa: CASSPQRGSYNEQFF

clone_size: -
d_call: TRBD2
j_call: TRBJ2-7
v_call: TRBV9
cdr3_nt: TGTGCCAGCAGCGTAGGGCCTAGCGGGCTAACGAAACATTCCTACGAGCAGTACTTC
cdr3_aa: CASSVGPSGLTKHSYEQYF

clone_size: -
d_call: -
j_call: TRBJ1-6
v_call: TRBV7-2
cdr3_nt: TGTGCCAGCAGCACGCCAGGGGATTCACCCCTCCACTTT
cdr3_aa: CASSTPGDSPLHF

clone_size: few
d_call: TRBD1
j_call: TRBJ1-1
v_call: TRBV5-1
cdr3_nt: TGCGCCAGCAGCTTCGGGACAGACTCTGAAGCTTTCTTT
cdr3_aa: CASSFGTDSEAFF

clone_size: -
d_call: -
j_call: TRBJ1-2
v_call: TRBV7-2
cdr3_nt: TGTGCCAGCAGCTTAGACAGGATTCGATACACCTTC
cdr3_aa: CASSLDRIRYTF

clone_size: -
d_call: -
j_call: TRBJ1-5
v_call: TRBV12-5
cdr3_nt: TGTGCTAGTGGTACTCCAGGGAGCAATCAGCCCCAGCATTTT
cdr3_aa: CASGTPGSNQPQHF

clone_size: few
d_call: -
j_call: TRBJ1-2
v_call: TRBV15
cdr3_nt: TGTGCCACCAGCAGAGTGTCAGGGATCCGTCCCTATGGCTACACCTTC
cdr3_aa: CATSRVSGIRPYGYTF

clone_size: few
d_call: TRBD1
j_call: TRBJ2-1
v_call: TRBV27
cdr3_nt: TGTGCCAGCAGTTTCCCAAGACAGGGGGGCAATGAGCAGTTCTTC
cdr3_aa: CASSFPRQGGNEQFF

clone_size: few
d_call: TRBD1
j_call: TRBJ2-1
v_call: TRBV6-4
cdr3_nt: TGTGCCAGCAGTGCTATCCGACAGGGCGGTGAGCAGTTCTTC
cdr3_aa: CASSAIRQGGEQFF

clone_size: -
d_call: -
j_call: TRBJ1-1
v_call: TRBV13
cdr3_nt: TGTGCCAGCAGCTTGGGGACTGAAGCTTTCTTT
cdr3_aa: CASSLGTEAFF

clone_size: -
d_call: -
j_call: TRBJ1-1
v_call: TRBV7-9
cdr3_nt: TGTGCCAGCAGCCCTGCAGGTTCTGAAGCTTTCTTT
cdr3_aa: CASSPAGSEAFF

clone_size: -
d_call: -
j_call: TRBJ1-2
v_call: TRBV30
cdr3_nt: TGTGCCTGGAGTGACTCTGCGGCGGGACTGGTGTATGGCTACACCTTC
cdr3_aa: CAWSDSAAGLVYGYTF

clone_size: -
d_call: -
j_call: TRBJ1-2
v_call: TRBV30
cdr3_nt: TGTGCCTGGAGTGTAGCGCGTAACTATGGCTACACCTTC
cdr3_aa: CAWSVARNYGYTF

clone_size: few
d_call: TRBD2
j_call: TRBJ2-3
v_call: TRBV30
cdr3_nt: TGTGCCTGGAGTGTCACTAGCGGGTACACAGATACGCAGTATTTT
cdr3_aa: CAWSVTSGYTDTQYF

clone_size: few
d_call: -
j_call: TRBJ1-4
v_call: TRBV7-9
cdr3_nt: TGTGCCAGCAGCCCGCAGGGGACGGAGAATGAAAAACTGTTTTTT
cdr3_aa: CASSPQGTENEKLFF

clone_size: -
d_call: -
j_call: TRBJ1-6
v_call: TRBV25-1
cdr3_nt: TGTGCCAGCAGTATTCAGGATTATAATTCACCCCTCCACTTT
cdr3_aa: CASSIQDYNSPLHF

clone_size: -
d_call: TRBD2
j_call: TRBJ2-2
v_call: TRBV5-1
cdr3_nt: TGCGCCAGCAGCTTCGGACTAGCGGAAAACACCGGGGAGCTGTTTTTT
cdr3_aa: CASSFGLAENTGELFF

clone_size: -
d_call: TRBD1
j_call: TRBJ1-2
v_call: TRBV5-1
cdr3_nt: TGCGCCAGCAGCTTGACCGGTCCGGGACAGGGGGCCTATGGCTACACCTTC
cdr3_aa: CASSLTGPGQGAYGYTF

clone_size: -
d_call: -
j_call: TRBJ2-1
v_call: TRBV5-1
cdr3_nt: TGCGCCAGCAGCTTGGGACTCTTTAACAATGAGCAGTTCTTC
cdr3_aa: CASSLGLFNNEQFF

clone_size: -
d_call: -
j_call: TRBJ2-1
v_call: TRBV2
cdr3_nt: TGTGCCAGCAGTGAAGCGGCAGTGGATAATGAGCAGTTCTTC
cdr3_aa: CASSEAAVDNEQFF

clone_size: few
d_call: -
j_call: TRBJ1-6
v_call: TRBV6-5
cdr3_nt: TGTGCCAGCAGTTACGAGGGAACCTATAATTCACCCCTCCACTTT
cdr3_aa: CASSYEGTYNSPLHF